The source of this T cell receptor beta chain is a study of siplizumab effects on memory and regulatory T cells. Using immunoSEQ multiplex PCR, the repertoire was profiled, and TCRdb retains in-frame clones only, with some absent. Seen here are about 87,000 clones, 85% to 90% observed once, and the top ten hold about 15%. Germline lookup yields CDR1 GTSNPN and CDR2 SVGIG (reference sequence). CDR3 size: 12 residues. Trimming removed 2 bases from V and 4 bases from J, with 8 bases in between. The chain joins TRBV30 to TRBJ1-2; maybe TRBD1 (6 bases). The receptor was derived from a human donor in good health. Sequenced sample: CD4+ T cells sorted from blood. The CDR3 loop reads CAWSQQGYGYTF. The CDR3 nucleotides are TGTGCCTGGAGTCAACAGGGCTATGGCTACACCTTC.